This is a list of T cell receptor beta chains from one sample in a study of T cell repertoires in cytomegalovirus infection. TCRdb re-called the reads through MiXCR, storing one row per CDR3 protein. The sample holds 200,000 or so distinct CDR3 sequences, 15% to 20% seen once. Sequenced: PBMCs. These receptor sequences come from a human donor in good health (CMV status not recorded). Some clones in this sample may be carry-over from other donors' samples. Both conserved end residues are part of each CDR3. The order of the fields is V gene, clone size, J gene, D gene, CDR3 DNA, CDR3 protein. The D gene is left open where the match is weak. Where a row states a size, it is once, few, many or the class of an expanded clone; other rows omit it.

>TRBV7-3|many|TRBJ1-1|.
TGTGCCAGCAGCCAAGGAGGACCATCGAACACTGAAGCTTTCTTT
CASSQGGPSNTEAFF
>TRBV14|.|TRBJ1-2|.
TGTGCCACTTCCTCAGAGACTAACTATGGCTACACCTTC
CATSSETNYGYTF
>TRBV4-3|many|TRBJ2-3|TRBD2
TGCGCCAGCAGCCAAGATCTAGCGGGAGGGCCAGATACGCAGTATTTT
CASSQDLAGGPDTQYF
>TRBV7-2|many|TRBJ1-4|TRBD1
TGTGCCAGCAGCAGATACAGGGGCGGGGGTGAAAAACTGTTTTTT
CASSRYRGGGEKLFF
>TRBV19|few|TRBJ2-6|.
TGTGCCAGTAGTAGCAGGGTTGCTGGGGCCAACGTCCTGACTTTC
CASSSRVAGANVLTF
>TRBV11-2|.|TRBJ1-2|TRBD1
TGTGCCAGCAGCTGGGGACAGGGAATAGGCTACACCTTC
CASSWGQGIGYTF
>TRBV7-9|many|TRBJ2-1|.
TGTGCCAGCAGCTTACAAAATGAGCAGTTCTTC
CASSLQNEQFF
>TRBV12-3/TRBV12-4|few|TRBJ1-2|.
TGTGCCAGCAGTTTAGTTCGGAGAACTAACTATGGCTACACCTTC
CASSLVRRTNYGYTF
>TRBV12-3/TRBV12-4|many|TRBJ1-1|.
TGTGCCAGCAGTTTGCCTATAGGGATGGTGAACACTGAAGCTTTCTTT
CASSLPIGMVNTEAFF
>TRBV6-1|many|TRBJ1-5|.
TGTGCCAGCAGTGAATTTAACCGAGCCCAGGCTAGCAATCAGCCCCAGCATTTT
CASSEFNRAQASNQPQHF
>TRBV28|.|TRBJ2-3|.
TGTGCCAGCAGTTTACAGCTCACTAGCACAGATACGCAGTATTTT
CASSLQLTSTDTQYF
>TRBV5-4|few|TRBJ2-1|TRBD2
TGTGCCAGCAGCTTGGCCGGGAGGGGCTACAATGAGCAGTTCTTC
CASSLAGRGYNEQFF
>TRBV7-8|many|TRBJ2-3|.
TGTGCCACCCAACGGGGGAGCTTAACAGATACGCAGTATTTT
CATQRGSLTDTQYF
>TRBV6-2/TRBV6-3|few|TRBJ2-7|.
TGTGCCAGCAGTTACCCGGGACTGTACGAGCAGTACTTC
CASSYPGLYEQYF
>TRBV7-9|few|TRBJ2-2|.
TGTGCCAGCATCTCGAGGTTTTACCCCGGGGAGCTGTTTTTT
CASISRFYPGELFF
>TRBV12-3/TRBV12-4|.|TRBJ2-7|TRBD1
TGTGCCAGCAGTTTCTCCGGGACAGTCTACGAGCAGTACTTC
CASSFSGTVYEQYF
>TRBV7-9|many|TRBJ2-1|TRBD2
TGTGCCAGCGGAATTACTAGCGGAAGCTCCTACAATGAGCAGTTCTTC
CASGITSGSSYNEQFF
>TRBV5-6|.|TRBJ1-2|.
TGTGCCAGCAGCTGGGGGCAGGGGTCAATTAACTATGGCTACACCTTC
CASSWGQGSINYGYTF
>TRBV29-1|few|TRBJ2-3|TRBD1
TGCAGCGTTGCCCCAGGGGGTACAGATACGCAGTATTTT
CSVAPGGTDTQYF
>TRBV28|few|TRBJ1-5|.
TGTGCCAGCAGTTCAACCAATCAGCCCCAGCATTTT
CASSSTNQPQHF
>TRBV19|.|TRBJ2-7|.
TGTGCCAGTAGTCCCATCGCGAGGGCGAGCTCCTACGAGCAGTACTTC
CASSPIARASSYEQYF
>TRBV10-3|.|TRBJ2-3|.
TGTGCCATCGGGGCTGGCACAGATACGCAGTATTTT
CAIGAGTDTQYF
>TRBV29-1|.|TRBJ2-3|.
TGCAGCGTTCCCTTGGATACGCAGTATTTT
CSVPLDTQYF
>TRBV12-3/TRBV12-4|few|TRBJ2-1|.
TGTGCCAGCAGCTCACTAGTGAGCCGTGGGAATGAGCAGTTCTTC
CASSSLVSRGNEQFF
>TRBV29-1|few|TRBJ2-7|TRBD1
TGCAGCGTCGCTCGGACAGGGTCAGCCTACGAGCAGTACTTC
CSVARTGSAYEQYF
>TRBV20-1|.|TRBJ2-2|TRBD1
TGCAGTGCGGACAGGGTAGACGGGGAGCTGTTTTTT
CSADRVDGELFF
>TRBV28|once|TRBJ2-6|TRBD1
TGTGCCAGCAGTTACCTCGGGACAGGGGCCAGCTCTGGGGCCAACGTCCTGACTTTC
CASSYLGTGASSGANVLTF
>TRBV6-8|.|TRBJ2-1|TRBD1
TGTGCCAGCAGCACACATCCGGCGGCAGGGGGCAACGGGCAGTTCTTC
CASSTHPAAGGNGQFF
>TRBV9|few|TRBJ1-1|.
TGTGCCAGCAGCGTAGGACACTGGAACACTGAAGCTTTCTTT
CASSVGHWNTEAFF
>TRBV10-3|.|TRBJ2-7|.
TGTGCCATCATGGGGGATCTGGGGGAGCAGTACTTC
CAIMGDLGEQYF
>TRBV6-2/TRBV6-3|once|TRBJ2-7|TRBD1
TGTGCCAGCAGTATATCCGTGACAGGGTCCTACGAGCAGTACTTC
CASSISVTGSYEQYF
>TRBV6-2/TRBV6-3|few|TRBJ1-1|.
TGTGCCAGCAAATCCCCGGGCTTGAACACTGAAGCTTTCTTT
CASKSPGLNTEAFF
>TRBV20-1|few|TRBJ2-3|.
TGCAGTGCTAGAGTCGGCCCGGACCCAGATACGCAGTATTTT
CSARVGPDPDTQYF
>TRBV11-2|many|TRBJ2-1|TRBD2
TGTGCCAGCAGCCCCAGAGGACTAGCGGGAGGCAATGAGCAGTTCTTC
CASSPRGLAGGNEQFF
>TRBV19|.|TRBJ2-5|TRBD2
TGTGCCAGTAGTTTGCTTCGGACTAGCGGGGATCGTGAGACCCAGTACTTC
CASSLLRTSGDRETQYF
>TRBV5-5|.|TRBJ2-1|TRBD2
TGTGCCAGCAGCCTTGGGGGGGGGACTAGATCGGAGCAGTTCTTC
CASSLGGGTRSEQFF
>TRBV5-5|.|TRBJ2-2|.
TGTGCCAGCAGCCGATACGGATCCGGCGGGGAGCTGTTTTTT
CASSRYGSGGELFF
>TRBV7-2|many|TRBJ2-7|TRBD1
TGTGCCAGCAGCCGGGGGGGGACAGGGGGAGCGTACGAGCAGTACTTC
CASSRGGTGGAYEQYF
>TRBV15|few|TRBJ2-4|.
TGTGCCACCAGCAGAGTGGTGGGGGCCTCGGGGAACATTCAGTACTTC
CATSRVVGASGNIQYF